The 19 T cell receptor beta chains given below trace back to one sample, sequenced in a study of blood T cell repertoires in COVID-19. Here immunoSEQ multiplex PCR was the method, and the copy in TCRdb shows in-frame clones only, minus some. There are tens of thousands of clones in the sample; 82% occur only once, and around 20% lies in the top ten. Sequencing used peripheral blood. These receptors originate from a human donor in a cohort sampled during active COVID-19.

The chain has TRBV6-5 and TRBJ1-6; the D gene is possibly TRBD1 (6 bases). From germline, CDR1 is MNHEY and CDR2 SVGAGI. The CDR3 consists of 15 residues. V dropped 7 bases and J dropped 11 bases, with 21 bases sitting between them. The CDR3 sequence is CASTPPIRGAAPLHF. DNA of the CDR3: TGTGCCAGCACCCCCCCGATCCGGGGGGCGGCACCCCTCCACTTT.

V usage is TRBV27 and J usage is TRBJ2-7; 8 positions match TRBD2. Germline CDR1 and CDR2: MNHEY and SMNVEV (reference sequence). J lost 3 bases, V lost 1 base, and 5 bases had no gene match. There are 15 residues in the CDR3. In DNA form, the CDR3 reads TGTGCCAGCAGTTTATATAGCGGGGAAATCTACGAGCAGTACTTC. This translates into CASSLYSGEIYEQYF.

This chain links TRBV6-6 with TRBJ1-2; D possibly corresponds to TRBD1 (6 bases). Trimming pared 6 bases from V and 5 bases from J, leaving 13 bases between. The CDR3 length is 13 residues. The germline CDR1 and CDR2 sequences are MNHNY and SVGAGI (reference sequence). The CDR3 bases are TGTGCCAGCAGGATCCAAAGGGGGTATGGCTACACCTTC. Its protein is CASRIQRGYGYTF.

This chain joins TRBV4-3 and TRBJ2-3, with 7 nucleotides matching TRBD1. The junction had 7 bases not matched to a gene; V was cut back by 0 bases and J by 1 base. The CDR3 runs to 17 residues. Germline V gene sequence: CDR1 LGHNA, CDR2 YSLEER. CDR3 nucleotides: TGCGCCAGCAGCCAAGATCTGGCAGGGGGAGGCACAGATACGCAGTATTTT. The encoded protein is CASSQDLAGGGTDTQYF.

The CDR3 DNA reads as TGTGCCAGCGGGAAGACAGGGGCCTATGGCTACACCTTC. Protein sequence: CASGKTGAYGYTF. The chain links TRBV6-5 to TRBJ1-2; TRBD1 matches 8 bases. This CDR3 has 13 amino acids. Trimming at V came to 8 bases and at J to 4 bases, leaving 6 bases not matched to a gene. CDR1 and CDR2 from the germline V gene are MNHEY and SVGAGI.

V is TRBV11-1 and J is TRBJ2-7; 9 bases map to TRBD1. The V and J ends lost 3 bases and 2 bases, in that order; junction bases with no gene match: 5. The CDR3 has 15 residues. Germline-derived CDR1 and CDR2 are SGHAT and FQDESV (reference sequence). CDR3 DNA sequence: TGTGCCAGCAGCTTGGACAGGGGCAAAGCCTACGAGCAGTACTTC. Its protein is CASSLDRGKAYEQYF.

This clone was counted a few times. The chain uses TRBV19 and TRBJ1-2, with no clear D. This CDR3 has 12 residues. Germline lookup yields CDR1 LNHDA and CDR2 SQIVND (reference sequence). The germline V and J ends were trimmed by 10 bases and 2 bases, with 11 bases remaining between them. As DNA, the CDR3 is TGTGCCACATTTACAGTAAACTATGGCTACACCTTC. Amino acids: CATFTVNYGYTF.

This clone was observed a few times. The chain joins TRBV28 to TRBJ1-4; possibly TRBD1 for D (5 bases). V lost 6 bases and J 8 bases, leaving 19 bases between the germline ends. This CDR3 region has 15 residues. The germline V gene has CDR1 MDHEN and CDR2 SYDVKM. CDR3 in DNA: TGTGCCAGCAGCCCCCCTTCGTGGAGGGGCGAAAAACTGTTTTTT. Amino acid sequence: CASSPPSWRGEKLFF.

This sequence joins TRBV11-2 and TRBJ2-7; unclear D gene. The germline V gene encodes CDR1 SGHAT and CDR2 FQNNGV. The V gene lost 1 base and the J gene lost 4 bases, with 17 bases spanning the gap. The CDR3 sequence is 16 residues long. Here the CDR3 reads CASSLVAAPRYYEQYF. The CDR3 DNA follows: TGTGCCAGCAGCTTAGTGGCGGCGCCGAGGTATTACGAGCAGTACTTC.

V usage is TRBV7-9 and J usage is TRBJ1-2, with D maybe TRBD1 (5 bases). Germline V gene sequence: CDR1 SEHNR, CDR2 FQNEAQ (reference sequence). The CDR3 runs to 13 residues. Deletions cut 5 bases from V and 3 bases from J, with 10 bases between. The CDR3 here is CASSSGTDYGYTF. CDR3 in DNA: TGTGCCAGCAGCAGTGGGACTGACTATGGCTACACCTTC. The whole variable domain, filled in from reference TRBV7-9 and TRBJ1-2, reads DTGVSQNPRHKITKRGQNVTFRCDPISEHNRLYWYRQTLGQGPEFLTYFQNEAQLEKSRLLSDRFSAERPKGSFSTLEIQRTEQGDSAMYLCASSSGTDYGYTFGSGTRLTVV.

The chain is built from TRBV12-3 or TRBV12-4 and TRBJ1-1, with 8 bases identical to TRBD1. With V trimmed by 6 bases and J by 9 bases, 9 bases remained unmatched. CDR3 length equals 13 residues. The CDR3 reads CASRLQGGAKAFF. Written as DNA, the CDR3 is TGTGCCAGCAGGTTACAGGGGGGAGCTAAAGCTTTCTTT.

This clone was seen a few times. The genes are TRBV19 and TRBJ2-1, with TRBD2 matching 9 bases. The CDR3 totals 16 residues. The V gene's germline CDR1 is LNHDA and CDR2 SQIVND (reference sequence). V was clipped by 3 bases and J by 0 bases; unmatched bases: 3. The CDR3 sequence is CASSISGGSSYNEQFF. Written as DNA, the CDR3 is TGTGCCAGTAGTATCAGCGGGGGGAGCTCCTACAATGAGCAGTTCTTC.

The gene calls are TRBV12-3 or TRBV12-4 and TRBJ1-1; D uncertain. The CDR3 covers 11 residues. Trimming stripped 3 bases from V and 4 bases from J, with 3 bases between. DNA for the CDR3: TGTGCCAGCAGTTTTAGCACTGAAGCTTTCTTT. Residues: CASSFSTEAFF.

The chain carries TRBV5-6 and TRBJ1-1, with 11 bases matching TRBD1. Germline lookup yields CDR1 SGHDT and CDR2 YYEEEE. The CDR3 is made up of 17 amino acids. J lost 2 bases, V lost 4 bases, and 10 bases had no gene match. The CDR3 coding sequence is TGTGCCAGCAGCGAGGACAGGGGGCTAAGCCCCAACACTGAAGCTTTCTTT. Protein sequence: CASSEDRGLSPNTEAFF.

The V gene is TRBV15, the J gene TRBJ2-5, with a weak D call TRBD2 (6 bases). The germline gives CDR1 LNHNV, CDR2 YYDKDF (reference sequence). Deletions cut 1 base from V and 5 bases from J, with 11 bases between. The CDR3 spans 14 residues. CDR3 residues: CATSRGASVETQYF. CDR3 coding DNA: TGTGCCACCAGCAGAGGGGCTAGCGTGGAGACCCAGTACTTC.

The chain has TRBV29-1 and TRBJ1-1, with unresolved D. Germline CDR1 is SQVTM and CDR2 is ANQGSEA. The CDR3 has 12 residues. With 3 bases removed from V and 5 bases from J, the gap between germline ends came to 10 bases. The CDR3 coding sequence is TGCAGCGTTGACGAGGGAAGAACTGAAGCTTTCTTT. Translation: CSVDEGRTEAFF.

V gene TRBV6-5 combines with J gene TRBJ1-4, with TRBD1 identical over 9 bases. The CDR3 has 14 amino acids. CDR1 and CDR2 (germline): MNHEY, SVGAGI. V shed 6 bases, J shed 7 bases, and the junction held 6 bases outside the gene matches. The CDR3 protein is CASSPQGAGEKLFF. The DNA of the CDR3 is TGTGCCAGCAGCCCACAGGGGGCGGGTGAAAAACTGTTTTTT.

The CDR3 DNA follows: TGTGCCAGCAGTGAAGCCGGTACAGGGGGGATTTACGAGCAGTACTTC. This translates into CASSEAGTGGIYEQYF. The genes are TRBV6-1 and TRBJ2-7, with 8 bases lining up with TRBD1. This CDR3 region has 16 residues. J was trimmed by 4 bases and V by 0 bases; bases with no gene match: 8. CDR1 and CDR2 from the germline V gene are MNHNS and SASEGT.

The rearrangement joins TRBV12-3 or TRBV12-4 to TRBJ1-1; D not resolved. The CDR3 totals 12 residues. V gave up 6 bases and J gave up 7 bases, with 12 bases separating them. The CDR3 is CASSYEQLEAFF. In DNA form, the CDR3 reads TGTGCCAGCAGCTACGAACAGCTTGAAGCTTTCTTT.